What follows are 9 T cell receptor beta chains derived from one specimen sequenced in a study of blood T cells in healthy people across ages. The second PCR ran about 6 to 12 cycles with a sample-barcoded 5' primer and J-beta primers. TCRdb reprocessed the 5' RACE reads with MiXCR, giving one entry per CDR3 protein. The sample comprises over 1,500,000 distinct CDR3 sequences, roughly two fifths of which are singletons, and about 21% rests with the top ten. Sequenced material: blood. These receptors were collected from a human donor in good health.

This sequence joins TRBV7-8 and TRBJ2-5, with 9 bases identical to TRBD2. With the DNA end fitting TRBJ2-7 better, the J assignment may be wrong. The CDR3 spans 15 residues. Germline assignment: CDR1 SGHVS and CDR2 FQNEAQ. The chain's CDR3 is CASRTVASGVYEQYF. The CDR3 region has the DNA TGTGCCAGCAGGACAGTAGCTAGCGGGGTATACGAGCAGTACTTC.

This clonotype was picked up many times. V is TRBV4-2 and J is TRBJ2-5; 9 bases are shared with TRBD1. V lost 4 bases, J lost 5 bases, and 8 bases stayed unmatched. Germline assignment: CDR1 LGHNA and CDR2 YNFKEQ. There are 15 residues in the CDR3. Written as DNA, the CDR3 is TGTGCCAGCAGCCCGACAGGGGGAGTAGATGAGACCCAGTACTTC. It specifies CASSPTGGVDETQYF.

The J gene is TRBJ2-1, the V gene TRBV20-1; 7 positions agree with TRBD1. V was clipped by 0 bases and J by 0 bases; unmatched bases: 2. CDR3 length equals 15 residues. Per germline, CDR1 DFQATT and CDR2 SNEGSKA (reference sequence). The CDR3 here is CSARDPGGSYNEQFF. CDR3 sequence (DNA): TGCAGTGCTAGAGACCCAGGGGGCTCCTACAATGAGCAGTTCTTC.

This clonotype was counted between two and nine times. The chain employs TRBV20-1 and TRBJ2-5; D remains ambiguous. V lost 0 bases and J lost 1, with 9 bases in between. The CDR3 covers 14 residues. Germline assignment: CDR1 DFQATT and CDR2 SNEGSKA (reference sequence). The chain's CDR3 is CSARDVVTQETQYF. Here the CDR3 DNA reads TGCAGTGCTAGAGATGTCGTAACCCAAGAGACCCAGTACTTC.

This clonotype was detected a few times. V is TRBV5-6 and J is TRBJ2-1, with 7 bases matching TRBD2. Trimming removed 2 bases from V and 3 bases from J; junction bases left unmatched: 2. This CDR3 is 14 amino acids long. Germline lookup yields CDR1 SGHDT and CDR2 YYEEEE. DNA for the CDR3: TGTGCCAGCAGCTTTGGGACTATCTACAATGAGCAGTTCTTC. As protein: CASSFGTIYNEQFF.

This clonotype was picked up a small number of times. The chain couples TRBV7-9 to TRBJ2-4, with 9 bases identical to TRBD1. Germline CDR1 SEHNR, CDR2 FQNEAQ (reference sequence). The CDR3 totals 13 residues. The V segment lost 3 bases and the J segment 15 bases; nucleotides outside the gene matches: 9. CDR3 sequence reads: CASSFSGTGYWYF. The DNA of the CDR3 is TGTGCCAGCAGCTTCTCAGGGACAGGGTATTGGTACTTC.

Comments on this clonotype: The junction shows a germline mismatch at one end, possibly a read error. The V call is TRBV4-3, the J call TRBJ1-6; D may be TRBD1 (6 bases). The CDR3 has 15 residues. Germline V gene data show CDR1 as LGHNA and CDR2 as YSLEER. CDR3 DNA: TGCGCCAGCATCCAAGACCAGGGGTGGGGTTCACCCCTCCACTTT. This gives the protein CASIQDQGWGSPLHF.

This sequence joins TRBV5-1 and TRBJ2-4; no firm D call. Germline V gene data show CDR1 as SGHRS and CDR2 as YFSETQ. The CDR3 has 13 amino acids. V was trimmed by 0 bases and J by 8 bases, leaving 9 bases between them. CDR3 DNA sequence: TGCGCCAGCAGCTTGGAGCCCGGTGACATTCAGTACTTC. Protein sequence: CASSLEPGDIQYF.

In this sample, this clonotype turned up a few times. The V call is TRBV7-9, the J call TRBJ1-2; 9 bases align to TRBD1. Per the germline V gene, CDR1 is SEHNR and CDR2 is FQNEAQ (reference sequence). Trimming removed 4 bases from V and 3 bases from J; junction bases left unmatched: 3. There are 14 residues in the CDR3. The CDR3, as DNA: TGTGCCAGCAGCTCCCGACAGGGGGACTATGGCTACACCTTC. Protein sequence: CASSSRQGDYGYTF.